What follows describes a single T cell receptor (beta chain). The antigen remains unidentified. With 3 bases clipped from V and 7 bases from J, the junction kept 8 bases outside the gene matches. The length of the CDR3 is 14 residues. Germline V gene lookup returns CDR1 MNHNS and CDR2 SASEGT. This specimen belongs to a study of cytomegalovirus exposure and HLA in healthy donors. Findings and limits, study-wide: While the bulk of TCR sequences proved rare, some public TCRs turned up in many donors. The classifier reportedly diagnosed cytomegalovirus status with high specificity and sensitivity. Association with HLA alleles at 0.05 false discovery rate was found for 15,000 to 20,000 TCR beta sequences in a later analysis.

It was with 60 Vbeta and 13 Jbeta primers that the PCR ran. Only in-frame clones appear in the TCRdb table, and some are missing; sequencing was by immunoSEQ multiplex PCR. The sample has 55,000 to 65,000 clones; about 85% are singletons. The sample taken for sequencing was PBMCs. This sequence was found in a female donor in good health and CMV-seronegative. The J gene is TRBJ2-7, the V gene TRBV6-1, with 8 bases lining up with TRBD1. CDR3 DNA sequence: TGTGCCAGCAGTGACACAGGGGGGCTGGAAGAGCAGTACTTC. Protein sequence: CASSDTGGLEEQYF.